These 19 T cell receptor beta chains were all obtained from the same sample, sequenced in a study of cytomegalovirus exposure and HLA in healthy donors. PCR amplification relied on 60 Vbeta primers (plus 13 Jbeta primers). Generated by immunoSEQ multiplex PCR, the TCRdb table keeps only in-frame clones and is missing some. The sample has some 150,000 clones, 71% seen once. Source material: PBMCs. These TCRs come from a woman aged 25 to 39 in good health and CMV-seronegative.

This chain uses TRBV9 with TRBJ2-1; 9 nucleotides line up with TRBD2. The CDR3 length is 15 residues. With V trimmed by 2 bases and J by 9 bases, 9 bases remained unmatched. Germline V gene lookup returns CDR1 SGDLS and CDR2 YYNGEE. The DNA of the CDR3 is TGTGCCAGCAGCGTTGGAAGGACTAGCGCTGGTGAGCAGTTCTTC. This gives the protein CASSVGRTSAGEQFF. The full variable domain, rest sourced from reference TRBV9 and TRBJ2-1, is DSGVTQTPKHLITATGQRVTLRCSPRSGDLSVYWYQQSLDQGLQFLIQYYNGEERAKGNILERFSAQQFPDLHSELNLSSLELGDSALYFCASSVGRTSAGEQFFGPGTRLTVL.

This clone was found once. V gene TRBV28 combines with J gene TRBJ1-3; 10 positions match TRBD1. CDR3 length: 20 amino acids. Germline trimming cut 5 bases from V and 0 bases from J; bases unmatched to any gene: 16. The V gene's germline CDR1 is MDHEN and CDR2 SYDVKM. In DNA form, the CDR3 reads TGTGCCAGCAGTACCAAAACCCCCGGGACAGGGGCCCCCTCTGGAAACACCATATATTTT. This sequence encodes CASSTKTPGTGAPSGNTIYF.

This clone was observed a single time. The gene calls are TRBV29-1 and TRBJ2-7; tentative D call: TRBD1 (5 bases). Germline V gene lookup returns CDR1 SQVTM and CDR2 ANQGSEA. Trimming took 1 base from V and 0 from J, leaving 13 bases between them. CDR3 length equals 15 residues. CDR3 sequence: CSVEVSETDSYEQYF. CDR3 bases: TGCAGCGTTGAAGTATCCGAGACAGACTCCTACGAGCAGTACTTC.

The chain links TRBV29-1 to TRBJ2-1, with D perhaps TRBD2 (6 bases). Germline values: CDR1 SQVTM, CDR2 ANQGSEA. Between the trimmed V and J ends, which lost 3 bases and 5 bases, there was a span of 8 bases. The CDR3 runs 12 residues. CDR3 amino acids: CSVDGLNNEQFF. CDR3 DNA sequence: TGCAGCGTTGATGGACTAAACAATGAGCAGTTCTTC.

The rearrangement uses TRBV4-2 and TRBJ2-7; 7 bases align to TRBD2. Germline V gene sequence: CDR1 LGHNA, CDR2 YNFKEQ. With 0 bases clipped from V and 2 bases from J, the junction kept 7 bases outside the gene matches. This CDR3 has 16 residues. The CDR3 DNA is TGTGCCAGCAGCCAAGATGAGGCGGGGGAGGCCTACGAGCAGTACTTC. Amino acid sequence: CASSQDEAGEAYEQYF.

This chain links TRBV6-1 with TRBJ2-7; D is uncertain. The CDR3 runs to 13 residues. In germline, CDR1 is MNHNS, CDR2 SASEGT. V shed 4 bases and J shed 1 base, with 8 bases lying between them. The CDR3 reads CASSVVSSYEQYF. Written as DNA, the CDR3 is TGTGCCAGCAGTGTCGTCAGTTCCTACGAGCAGTACTTC.

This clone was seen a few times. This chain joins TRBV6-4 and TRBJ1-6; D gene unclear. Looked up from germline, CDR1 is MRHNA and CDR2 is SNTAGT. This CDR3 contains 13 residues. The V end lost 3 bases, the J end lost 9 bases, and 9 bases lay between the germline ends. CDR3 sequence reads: CASSEGEGSPLHF. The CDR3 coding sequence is TGTGCCAGCAGTGAAGGAGAGGGTTCACCCCTCCACTTT.

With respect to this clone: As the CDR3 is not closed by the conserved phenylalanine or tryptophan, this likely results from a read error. Written as DNA, the CDR3 is TGTGCCAGCAGTCCGGGAGGGGTAACCAAAAACATTCAGTACCTC. This sequence encodes CASSPGGVTKNIQYL. The rearrangement links TRBV28 to TRBJ2-4, with 8 bases aligning to TRBD2. Germline assignment: CDR1 MDHEN and CDR2 SYDVKM. V was pared by 5 bases and J by 2 bases, with 5 bases of the junction left unmatched. The length of the CDR3 is 15 residues.

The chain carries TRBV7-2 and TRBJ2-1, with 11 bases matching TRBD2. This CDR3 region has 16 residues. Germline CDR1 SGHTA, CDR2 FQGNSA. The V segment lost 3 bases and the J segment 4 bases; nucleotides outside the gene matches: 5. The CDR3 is CASSLSSGGLYNEQFF. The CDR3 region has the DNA TGTGCCAGCAGCTTGTCTAGCGGGGGGTTATACAATGAGCAGTTCTTC.

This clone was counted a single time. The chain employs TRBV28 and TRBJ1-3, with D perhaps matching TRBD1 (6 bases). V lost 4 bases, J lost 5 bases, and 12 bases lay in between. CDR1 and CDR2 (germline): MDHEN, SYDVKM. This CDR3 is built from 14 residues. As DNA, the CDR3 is TGTGCCAGCAGTTCCCGGGACAAAAGAAACACCATATATTTT. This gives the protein CASSSRDKRNTIYF.

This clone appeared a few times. The CDR3 loop reads CATRTAISSYNEQFF. The CDR3 DNA reads TGTGCCACCCGGACAGCCATTAGCTCCTACAATGAGCAGTTCTTC. V usage is TRBV6-5 and J usage is TRBJ2-1, with a tentative D call TRBD1 (6 bases). The CDR3 is 15 amino acids. Germline V gene data show CDR1 as MNHEY and CDR2 as SVGAGI. Trimming stripped 10 bases from V and 0 bases from J, with 16 bases between.

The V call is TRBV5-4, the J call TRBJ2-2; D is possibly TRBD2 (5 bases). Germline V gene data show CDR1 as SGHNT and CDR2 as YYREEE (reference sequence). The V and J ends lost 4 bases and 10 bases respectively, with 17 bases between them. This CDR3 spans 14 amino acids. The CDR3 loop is CASSPGPWGEELFF. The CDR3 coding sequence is TGTGCCAGCAGCCCCGGACCTTGGGGAGAGGAGCTGTTTTTT.

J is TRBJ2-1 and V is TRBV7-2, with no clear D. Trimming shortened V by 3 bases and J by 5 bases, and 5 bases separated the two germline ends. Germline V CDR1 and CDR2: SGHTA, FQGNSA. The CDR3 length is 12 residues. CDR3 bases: TGTGCCAGCAGCTTGCGGCACAATGAGCAGTTCTTC. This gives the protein CASSLRHNEQFF.

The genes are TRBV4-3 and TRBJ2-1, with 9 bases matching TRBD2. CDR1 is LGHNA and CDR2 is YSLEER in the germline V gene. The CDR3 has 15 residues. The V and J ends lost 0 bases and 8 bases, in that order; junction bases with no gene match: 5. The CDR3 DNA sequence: TGCGCCAGCAGCCAAGACAGCGGGAGGTTTGATGAGCAGTTCTTC. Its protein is CASSQDSGRFDEQFF.

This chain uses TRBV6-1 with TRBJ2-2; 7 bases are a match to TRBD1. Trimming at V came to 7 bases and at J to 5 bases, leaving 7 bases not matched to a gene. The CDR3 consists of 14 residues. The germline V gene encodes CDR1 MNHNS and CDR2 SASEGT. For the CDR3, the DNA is TGTGCCAGCACGAGTGGGACAGTAACCGGGGAGCTGTTTTTT. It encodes CASTSGTVTGELFF.

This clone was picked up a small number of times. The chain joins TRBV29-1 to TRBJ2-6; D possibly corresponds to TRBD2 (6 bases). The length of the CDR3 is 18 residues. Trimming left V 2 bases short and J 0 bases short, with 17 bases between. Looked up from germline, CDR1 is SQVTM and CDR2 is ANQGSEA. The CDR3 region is CSVELAKGRLSGANVLTF. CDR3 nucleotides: TGCAGCGTTGAACTGGCTAAAGGGAGGCTCTCTGGGGCCAACGTCCTGACTTTC.

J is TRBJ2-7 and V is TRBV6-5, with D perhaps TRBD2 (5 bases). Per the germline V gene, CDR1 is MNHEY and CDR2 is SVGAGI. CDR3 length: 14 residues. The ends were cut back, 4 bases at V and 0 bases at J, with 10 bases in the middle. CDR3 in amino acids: CASSSPGNSYEQYF. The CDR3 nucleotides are TGTGCCAGCAGTTCCCCGGGAAACTCCTACGAGCAGTACTTC.

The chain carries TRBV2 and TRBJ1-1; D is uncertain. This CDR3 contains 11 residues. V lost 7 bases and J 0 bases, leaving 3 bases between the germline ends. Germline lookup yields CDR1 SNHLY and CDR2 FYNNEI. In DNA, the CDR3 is TGTGCCAGCAAGCTGAACACTGAAGCTTTCTTT. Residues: CASKLNTEAFF.

CDR3 in amino acids: CASSLMGATNEKLFF. CDR3 DNA sequence: TGTGCCAGCAGCTTAATGGGAGCAACTAATGAAAAACTGTTTTTT. The J gene is TRBJ1-4, the V gene TRBV7-9; D is unresolved. The CDR3 consists of 15 residues. The germline V gene has CDR1 SEHNR and CDR2 FQNEAQ (reference sequence). Trimming removed 2 bases at V and 0 bases at J, with 7 bases between.